These 20 T cell receptor beta chains were all obtained from the same sample, sequenced in a study of cytomegalovirus exposure and HLA in healthy donors. PCR used 60 Vbeta primers and 13 Jbeta primers. TCRdb keeps only in-frame clones here, not all; method: immunoSEQ multiplex PCR. The sample holds 150,000 to 200,000 clones, approximately 70% seen once. The specimen sequenced was PBMCs. The receptor set was obtained from a human donor in good health.

This clone has only one observation. The gene calls are TRBV19 and TRBJ2-1; TRBD2 matches at 9 bases. Germline lookup yields CDR1 LNHDA and CDR2 SQIVND (reference sequence). This CDR3 is built from 15 residues. Trimming removed 4 bases from V and 4 bases from J; junction bases left unmatched: 5. CDR3 DNA sequence: TGTGCCAGTAGTACCGGGACTAGCCCTTACAATGAGCAGTTCTTC. It yields the protein CASSTGTSPYNEQFF.

The chain carries TRBV28 and TRBJ2-5; 10 positions match TRBD2. Unmatched junction bases numbered 11, after V lost 6 bases and J lost 4 bases. Germline V CDR1 and CDR2: MDHEN, SYDVKM. This CDR3 is 16 amino acids long. CDR3 sequence reads: CASSSNLLAGLETQYF. The CDR3 nucleotides read TGTGCCAGCAGCTCAAACCTACTAGCGGGGTTAGAGACCCAGTACTTC. The complete variable domain, with remaining parts taken from reference TRBV28 and TRBJ2-5, reads DVKVTQSSRYLVKRTGEKVFLECVQDMDHENMFWYRQDPGLGLRLIYFSYDVKMKEKGDIPEGYSVSREKKERFSLILESASTNQTSMYLCASSSNLLAGLETQYFGPGTRLLVL.

This rearrangement joins TRBV18 to TRBJ2-1, with 11 bases fitting TRBD2. Losses at the gene ends were 3 bases for V and 0 bases for J; bases not matched to a gene: 10. The CDR3 has 19 amino acids. The germline V gene has CDR1 KGHSH and CDR2 LQKENI. The CDR3 region has the DNA TGTGCCAGCTCACCGCCCGGACTAGCGGGTCGTATCTCCTACAATGAGCAGTTCTTC. It yields the protein CASSPPGLAGRISYNEQFF.

The chain joins TRBV12-5 to TRBJ2-7, with 11 bases that match TRBD1. V lost 6 bases, J lost 6 bases, and 7 bases stayed unmatched. From germline, CDR1 is LGHNT and CDR2 FRNRAP. The CDR3 sequence is 14 residues long. CDR3 bases: TGTGCTAGTGGCCCTGGACAGGGGGCCTGCGAGCAGTACTTC. This codes for CASGPGQGACEQYF.

The chain carries TRBV7-2 and TRBJ1-3; 8 bases fit TRBD1. The ends lost 6 bases at V and 4 bases at J; junction bases unmatched: 2. Germline assignment: CDR1 SGHTA and CDR2 FQGNSA. The length of the CDR3 is 13 residues. This CDR3 is CASSQGAGNTIYF. DNA for the CDR3: TGTGCCAGCAGTCAGGGGGCGGGAAACACCATATATTTT.

This chain uses TRBV29-1 with TRBJ2-5; D unclear. This CDR3 contains 12 residues. Germline assignment: CDR1 SQVTM and CDR2 ANQGSEA. With 6 bases removed from V and 1 base from J, the gap between germline ends came to 9 bases. CDR3 coding DNA: TGCAGCGTCTCCCCGGGCCAAGAGACCCAGTACTTC. Its translation: CSVSPGQETQYF.

The table lists this clone with a count of one. The chain carries TRBV7-2 and TRBJ2-7, with D possibly matching TRBD2 (5 bases). V gave up 7 bases and J gave up 2 bases, with 18 bases separating them. This CDR3 comprises 15 residues. Per germline, CDR1 SGHTA and CDR2 FQGNSA. The CDR3 loop reads CASTFAADPTYEQYF. The DNA of the CDR3 is TGTGCCAGCACCTTTGCAGCGGACCCAACCTACGAGCAGTACTTC. Based on the CDR3 plus reference TRBV7-2 and TRBJ2-7, the full variable domain is GAGVSQSPSNKVTEKGKDVELRCDPISGHTALYWYRQSLGQGLEFLIYFQGNSAPDKSGLPSDRFSAERTGGSVSTLTIQRTQQEDSAVYLCASTFAADPTYEQYFGPGTRLTVT.

The chain joins TRBV19 to TRBJ1-2; 9 positions match TRBD1. Germline V gene lookup returns CDR1 LNHDA and CDR2 SQIVND (reference sequence). After removal of 7 bases from V and 2 bases from J, the junction contained 5 bases not matched to a gene. CDR3 length: 14 amino acids. CDR3: CASTLGQGNYGYTF. The CDR3 bases are TGTGCCAGTACGTTGGGACAGGGAAACTATGGCTACACCTTC.

J is TRBJ2-1 and V is TRBV6-5, with TRBD2 matching 9 bases. This CDR3 comprises 13 residues. Germline V gives CDR1 MNHEY, CDR2 SVGAGI. V lost 5 bases and J lost 13; bases outside the gene matches: 9. The CDR3 loop reads CASSLKRGDGQFF. CDR3 coding DNA: TGTGCCAGCAGTCTAAAGCGGGGGGATGGACAGTTCTTC.

V usage is TRBV15 and J usage is TRBJ2-1, with D possibly being TRBD2 (6 bases). Germline loops: CDR1 LNHNV, CDR2 YYDKDF (reference sequence). The CDR3 extends over 13 amino acids. Deletions cut 5 bases from V and 2 bases from J, with 7 bases between. In nucleotides, the CDR3 is TGTGCCACCAGCCTAGCGACCTACAATGAGCAGTTCTTC. It is translated as CATSLATYNEQFF. The variable domain in full, with the rest retrieved from reference TRBV15 and TRBJ2-1, is DAMVIQNPRYQVTQFGKPVTLSCSQTLNHNVMYWYQQKSSQAPKLLFHYYDKDFNNEADTPDNFQSRRPNTSFCFLDIRSPGLGDTAMYLCATSLATYNEQFFGPGTRLTVL.

The CDR3 here is CASRDQGSGYTF. For the CDR3, the DNA is TGTGCCAGCAGAGACCAGGGAAGCGGCTACACCTTC. The chain recombines TRBV2 with TRBJ1-2; tentatively, D is TRBD1 (5 bases). Trimming took 6 bases from V and 8 from J, leaving 13 bases between them. This CDR3 comprises 12 residues. Germline CDR1 reads SNHLY; CDR2 reads FYNNEI.

The rearrangement uses TRBV5-5 and TRBJ1-2; 7 nucleotides agree with TRBD1. This CDR3 has 13 residues. V was clipped by 0 bases and J by 9 bases; unmatched bases: 5. Germline V gene lookup returns CDR1 SGHKS and CDR2 YYEKEE (reference sequence). The CDR3 DNA sequence: TGTGCCAGCAGCTTGGAGGCAGGGGGGAGCTACACCTTC. This gives the protein CASSLEAGGSYTF.

V and J are TRBV7-2 and TRBJ2-5; 15 nucleotides line up with TRBD2. The germline CDR1 and CDR2 sequences are SGHTA and FQGNSA. Trimming took 3 bases from V and 5 from J; bases not matched to a gene: 13. This CDR3 has 19 residues. CDR3 amino acids: CASSLMAGLAGGNWETQYF. The CDR3 nucleotides are TGTGCCAGCAGCTTGATGGCGGGACTAGCGGGGGGTAACTGGGAGACCCAGTACTTC.

V gene TRBV4-3 combines with J gene TRBJ2-7, with 11 bases that match TRBD2. The CDR3 totals 16 residues. V was pared by 1 base and J by 3 bases, with 5 bases of the junction left unmatched. The germline CDR1 and CDR2 sequences are LGHNA and YSLEER. Here the CDR3 reads CASSQGLAGGIYEQYF. The CDR3, as DNA: TGCGCCAGCAGCCAAGGGCTAGCGGGGGGCATCTACGAGCAGTACTTC.

J is TRBJ2-7 and V is TRBV7-6; a possible D gene is TRBD1 (6 bases). The CDR3 contains 14 residues. Germline CDR1 reads SGHVS; CDR2 reads FNYEAQ. V lost 1 base and J 3 bases, leaving 10 bases between the germline ends. CDR3 sequence: CASSLGQGRYEQYF. In DNA, the CDR3 is TGTGCCAGCAGCTTAGGGCAGGGGCGCTACGAGCAGTACTTC.

This clone was seen more than once but under ten times. This rearrangement joins TRBV7-9 to TRBJ2-3, with TRBD2 as a possible D gene (7 bases). Germline CDR1 is SEHNR and CDR2 is FQNEAQ (reference sequence). This CDR3 comprises 14 residues. Deletions cut 3 bases from V and 1 base from J, with 8 bases between. The CDR3 bases are TGTGCCAGCAGCTTCGGGGGGCGCACAGATACGCAGTATTTT. Translated, it gives CASSFGGRTDTQYF.

The V and J genes are TRBV9 and TRBJ2-1; perhaps TRBD1 as D (5 bases). The CDR3 consists of 16 residues. Germline V lookup: CDR1 SGDLS, CDR2 YYNGEE. Trimming took off 2 bases at V and 0 bases at J, with 12 bases between the two ends. CDR3 sequence: CASSVTDRRSYNEQFF. Here the CDR3 DNA reads TGTGCCAGCAGCGTGACCGACAGACGCTCCTACAATGAGCAGTTCTTC.

This chain joins TRBV27 and TRBJ2-7; 11 nucleotides align to TRBD2. The CDR3 is made up of 17 amino acids. Germline V gene data show CDR1 as MNHEY and CDR2 as SMNVEV (reference sequence). With V trimmed by 5 bases and J by 3 bases, 12 bases remained unmatched. The CDR3 reads CASSLTASSGGFYEQYF. CDR3 DNA: TGTGCCAGCAGTCTGACCGCTTCTAGCGGGGGGTTCTACGAGCAGTACTTC.

J is TRBJ1-4 and V is TRBV6-6, with D possibly being TRBD1 (5 bases). The V and J ends lost 0 bases and 8 bases respectively, with 10 bases between them. The CDR3 sequence is 14 residues long. Germline V gene lookup returns CDR1 MNHNY and CDR2 SVGAGI (reference sequence). Written as DNA, the CDR3 is TGTGCCAGCAGTTACTCAGGGGCGGGGGAAAAACTGTTTTTT. This codes for CASSYSGAGEKLFF.

V is TRBV7-2 and J is TRBJ2-7; 9 positions agree with TRBD1. CDR3 size: 15 residues. Losses at the gene ends were 4 bases for V and 6 bases for J; bases not matched to a gene: 10. Per the germline V gene, CDR1 is SGHTA and CDR2 is FQGNSA. The CDR3 reads CASSWARQGGSEQYF. CDR3 nucleotide sequence: TGTGCCAGCAGCTGGGCCAGACAGGGGGGAAGCGAGCAGTACTTC.